Described below is a single TCR beta chain sequence and its context. What it binds is not known. This entry comes from a study of cytomegalovirus exposure and HLA in healthy donors. The study's findings and limits: Cytomegalovirus status was reportedly diagnosed by the classifier with high specificity and sensitivity. In vitro checks showed that three CMV-associated chains really do target CMV antigens. TCR beta sequences reportedly predicted most subjects' HLA-A and HLA-B alleles accurately.

Vbeta (60) and Jbeta (13) primers were used in the PCR. This table comes from immunoSEQ multiplex PCR, and its TCRdb copy is limited to in-frame clones, with some not included. The table includes roughly 150,000 clones, 80% to 90% detected once. CDR1 KGHSH and CDR2 LQKENI come from the germline V gene. The ends lost 4 bases at V and 0 bases at J; junction bases unmatched: 2. This CDR3 region has 16 residues. V gene TRBV18 combines with J gene TRBJ1-4, with 10 bases matching TRBD1. This clonotype was obtained from a male donor in good health and CMV-seronegative. The sequenced material came from PBMCs. CDR3 residues: CASSQGQGATNEKLFF. The CDR3 DNA follows: TGTGCCAGCTCACAAGGACAGGGGGCAACTAATGAAAAACTGTTTTTT.